The T cell receptor beta chain described here comes from a study of T cell clonality in common variable immunodeficiency. Findings and caveats of the study: Links between repertoire features and CVID complications were heterogeneity-limited. Compared with healthy controls, CVID subjects showed increased TCRbeta clonality, mostly in about a third.

Data came from immunoSEQ multiplex PCR; TCRdb stores just in-frame clones and leaves some out. The sample is made up of roughly 40,000 clones, none counted only once. This clone was observed many times. The target antigen is unknown. An end of the junction differs from the germline gene, which may be a read error. Blood samples were heparinized, 5 to 8 ml per donor. The sequence was obtained from a person aged 18-70 years in good health. The sample was peripheral blood mononuclear cells.

CDR3 DNA, as far as it was read: TGTGCTAGCACCGGTAGCGGGAACCCCGGGGAG. Its protein product is CASTGSGNPGE. The full CDR3 reads CASTGSGNPGELFF. The gene calls are TRBV7-7 and TRBJ2-2; 8 nucleotides match TRBD2. The read ends 3 residues early relative to the CDR3; the germline J gene fills the gap. The germline V gene has CDR1 SSHAT and CDR2 FNYEAQ (reference sequence). The CDR3 consists of 14 residues.